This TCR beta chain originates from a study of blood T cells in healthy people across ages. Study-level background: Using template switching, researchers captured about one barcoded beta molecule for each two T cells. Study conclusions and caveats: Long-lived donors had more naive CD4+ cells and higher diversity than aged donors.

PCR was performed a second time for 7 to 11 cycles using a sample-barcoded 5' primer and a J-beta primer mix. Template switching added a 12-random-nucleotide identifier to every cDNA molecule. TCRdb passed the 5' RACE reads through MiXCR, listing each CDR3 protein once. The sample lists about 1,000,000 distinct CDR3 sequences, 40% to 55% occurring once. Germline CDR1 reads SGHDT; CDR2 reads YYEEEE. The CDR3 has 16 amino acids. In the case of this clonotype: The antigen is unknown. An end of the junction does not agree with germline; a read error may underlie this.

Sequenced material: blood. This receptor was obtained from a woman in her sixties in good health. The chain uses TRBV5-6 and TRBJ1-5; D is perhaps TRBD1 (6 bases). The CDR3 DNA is TGTTCCAGCAGCTTACTCGGGGGCCCGAGCAATCAGCCCCAGCATTTT. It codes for CSSSLLGGPSNQPQHF.